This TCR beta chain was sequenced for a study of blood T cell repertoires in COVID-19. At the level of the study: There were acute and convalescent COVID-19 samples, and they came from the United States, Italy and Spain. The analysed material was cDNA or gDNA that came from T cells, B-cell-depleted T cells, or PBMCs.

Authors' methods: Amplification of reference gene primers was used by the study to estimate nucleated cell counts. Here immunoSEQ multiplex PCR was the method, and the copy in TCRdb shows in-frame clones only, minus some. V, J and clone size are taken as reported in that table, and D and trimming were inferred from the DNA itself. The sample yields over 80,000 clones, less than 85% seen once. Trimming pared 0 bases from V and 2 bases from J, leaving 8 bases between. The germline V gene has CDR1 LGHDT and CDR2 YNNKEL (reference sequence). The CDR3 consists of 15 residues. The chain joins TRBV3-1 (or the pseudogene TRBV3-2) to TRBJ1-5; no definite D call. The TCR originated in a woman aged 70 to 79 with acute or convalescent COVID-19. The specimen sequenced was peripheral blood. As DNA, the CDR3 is TGTGCCAGCAGCCAAGAGAACATACGCAATCAGCCCCAGCATTTT. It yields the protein CASSQENIRNQPQHF.